This T cell receptor beta chain came from a study of blood T cell repertoires in COVID-19. V gave up 0 bases and J gave up 1 base, with 8 bases separating them. Germline V gene data show CDR1 as LGHNA and CDR2 as YNFKEQ. CDR3 length equals 15 residues. Only in-frame clones appear in the TCRdb table, and some are missing; sequencing was by immunoSEQ multiplex PCR. The sample shows some 250,000 clones, 81% of them seen only once. The sample comprised peripheral blood. The receptor was isolated from an older woman with active or convalescent COVID-19. The chain links TRBV4-2 to TRBJ2-3, with D uncertain. The CDR3 coding sequence is TGTGCCAGCAGCCAAGATAATGCGGGCACAGATACGCAGTATTTT. Translated: CASSQDNAGTDTQYF.